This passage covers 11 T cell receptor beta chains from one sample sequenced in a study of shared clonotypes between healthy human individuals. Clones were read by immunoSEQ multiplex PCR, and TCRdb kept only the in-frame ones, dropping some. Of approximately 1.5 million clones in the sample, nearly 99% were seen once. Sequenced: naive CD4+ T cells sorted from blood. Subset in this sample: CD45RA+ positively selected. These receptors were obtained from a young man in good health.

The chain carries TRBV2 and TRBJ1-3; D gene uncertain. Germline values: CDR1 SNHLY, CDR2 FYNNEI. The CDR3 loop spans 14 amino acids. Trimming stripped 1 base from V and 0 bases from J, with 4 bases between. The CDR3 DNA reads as TGTGCCAGCAGTGAAGGGAGCTCTGGAAACACCATATATTTT. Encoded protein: CASSEGSSGNTIYF.

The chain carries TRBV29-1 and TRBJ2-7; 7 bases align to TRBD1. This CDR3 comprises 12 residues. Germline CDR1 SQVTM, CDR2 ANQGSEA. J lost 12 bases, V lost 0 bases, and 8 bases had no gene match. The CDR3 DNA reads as TGCAGCGTTGAAGATATTAGGGGGCGAACGTACTTC. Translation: CSVEDIRGRTYF.

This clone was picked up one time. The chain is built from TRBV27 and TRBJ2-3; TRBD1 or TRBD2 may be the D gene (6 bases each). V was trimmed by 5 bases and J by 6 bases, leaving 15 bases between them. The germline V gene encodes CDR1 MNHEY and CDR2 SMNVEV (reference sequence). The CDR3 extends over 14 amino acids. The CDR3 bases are TGTGCCAGCAGTCTCCGGGGGCTGGCGGATACGCAGTATTTT. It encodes CASSLRGLADTQYF.

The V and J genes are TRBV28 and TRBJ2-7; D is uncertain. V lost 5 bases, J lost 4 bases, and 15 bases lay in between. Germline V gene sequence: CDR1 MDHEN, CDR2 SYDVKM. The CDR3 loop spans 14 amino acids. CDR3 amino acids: CASSNMPGEYEQYF. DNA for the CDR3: TGTGCCAGCAGTAATATGCCAGGAGAGTACGAGCAGTACTTC.

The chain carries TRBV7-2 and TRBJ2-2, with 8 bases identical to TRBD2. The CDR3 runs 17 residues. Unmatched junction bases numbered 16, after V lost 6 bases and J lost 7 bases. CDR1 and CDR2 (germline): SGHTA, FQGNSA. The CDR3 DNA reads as TGTGCCAGCAGGTTACCAGCGGGAGTTGGCAAAGGCGGGGAGCTGTTTTTT. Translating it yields CASRLPAGVGKGGELFF. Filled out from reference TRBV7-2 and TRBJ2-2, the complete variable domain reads GAGVSQSPSNKVTEKGKDVELRCDPISGHTALYWYRQSLGQGLEFLIYFQGNSAPDKSGLPSDRFSAERTGGSVSTLTIQRTQQEDSAVYLCASRLPAGVGKGGELFFGEGSRLTVL.

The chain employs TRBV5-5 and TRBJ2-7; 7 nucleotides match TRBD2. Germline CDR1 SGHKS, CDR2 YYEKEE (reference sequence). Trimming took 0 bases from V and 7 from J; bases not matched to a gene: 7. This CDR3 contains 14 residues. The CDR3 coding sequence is TGTGCCAGCAGCTTGGGCGGGGGAATTGGGGAGCAGTACTTC. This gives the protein CASSLGGGIGEQYF.

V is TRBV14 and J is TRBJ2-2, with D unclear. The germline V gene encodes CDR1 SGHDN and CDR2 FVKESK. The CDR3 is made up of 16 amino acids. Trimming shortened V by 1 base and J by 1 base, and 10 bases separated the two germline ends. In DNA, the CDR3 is TGTGCCAGCAGCCAAGGACGGTCCTGGAACACCGGGGAGCTGTTTTTT. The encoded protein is CASSQGRSWNTGELFF.

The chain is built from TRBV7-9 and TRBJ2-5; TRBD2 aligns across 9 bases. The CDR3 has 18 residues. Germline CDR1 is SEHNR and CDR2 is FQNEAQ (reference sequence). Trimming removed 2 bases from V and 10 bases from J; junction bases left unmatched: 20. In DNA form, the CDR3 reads TGTGCCAGCAGCTTAAGGGGGTCAGGCGGGAGGGCATCGGTGGACCAGTACTTC. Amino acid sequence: CASSLRGSGGRASVDQYF.

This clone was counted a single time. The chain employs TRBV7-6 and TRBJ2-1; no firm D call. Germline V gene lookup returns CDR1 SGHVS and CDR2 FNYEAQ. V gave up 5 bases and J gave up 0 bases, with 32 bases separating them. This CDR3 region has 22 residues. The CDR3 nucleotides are TGTGCCAGCAGCCACCCAAGGTTGGGGAATCGCCGTTCCCCGATCTCCTACAATGAGCAGTTCTTC. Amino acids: CASSHPRLGNRRSPISYNEQFF.

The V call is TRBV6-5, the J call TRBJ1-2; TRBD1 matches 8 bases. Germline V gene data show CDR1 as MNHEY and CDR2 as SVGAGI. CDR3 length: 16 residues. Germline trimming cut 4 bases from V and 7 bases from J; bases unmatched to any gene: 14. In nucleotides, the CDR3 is TGTGCCAGCAGTTCCGATATGGGACAGGAGAAGGCTGGCTACACCTTC. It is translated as CASSSDMGQEKAGYTF.

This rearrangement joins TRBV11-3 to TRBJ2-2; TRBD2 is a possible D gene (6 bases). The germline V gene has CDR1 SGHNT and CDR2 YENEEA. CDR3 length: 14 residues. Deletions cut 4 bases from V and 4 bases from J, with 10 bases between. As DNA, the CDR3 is TGTGCCAGCAGCTATTCGGGGGTCACCGGGGAGCTGTTTTTT. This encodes CASSYSGVTGELFF.